These T cell receptor beta chains were read from a single sample in a study of cytomegalovirus exposure and HLA in healthy donors. Clones were read by immunoSEQ multiplex PCR, and TCRdb kept only the in-frame ones, dropping some. The sample includes 40,000 or so clones. Specimen: PBMCs. The receptors originated from a male donor in good health and CMV-seronegative. Both conserved end residues are part of each CDR3. A D gene is named only where the DNA matches it firmly.

d_call: NA
j_call: TRBJ1-1
v_call: TRBV15
cdr3_nt: TGTGCCACCAGCGTGCACTTGAACACTGAAGCTTTCTTT
cdr3_aa: CATSVHLNTEAFF

d_call: NA
j_call: TRBJ1-5
v_call: TRBV6-1
cdr3_nt: TGTGCCAGCAGTGCTGGTAGGGGACAGCCCCAGCATTTT
cdr3_aa: CASSAGRGQPQHF

d_call: TRBD1
j_call: TRBJ1-2
v_call: TRBV29-1
cdr3_nt: TGCAGCGCCGGACAGGGCGGTGGCTACACCTTC
cdr3_aa: CSAGQGGGYTF

d_call: NA
j_call: TRBJ1-1
v_call: TRBV18
cdr3_nt: TGTGCCAGCTCACCTGGAGGGTGGAACACTGAAGCTTTCTTT
cdr3_aa: CASSPGGWNTEAFF

d_call: NA
j_call: TRBJ2-7
v_call: TRBV2
cdr3_nt: TGTGCCAGCAGTGTTGGCAGGGGATCCTACGAGCAGTACTTC
cdr3_aa: CASSVGRGSYEQYF

d_call: TRBD2
j_call: TRBJ2-1
v_call: TRBV7-2
cdr3_nt: TGTGCCAGCAGCTTACTAGCGGGGGGGCTTACTCCCCCTTACAATGAGCAGTTCTTC
cdr3_aa: CASSLLAGGLTPPYNEQFF

d_call: NA
j_call: TRBJ2-7
v_call: TRBV5-1
cdr3_nt: TGCGCCAGCAGCTTAACAGGGACCTCCTACGAGCAGTACTTC
cdr3_aa: CASSLTGTSYEQYF

d_call: TRBD1
j_call: TRBJ1-5
v_call: TRBV10-1
cdr3_nt: TGCGCCAGCAGTGAGCACCCGAACCATACAGGGGCGGATCAGCCCCAGCATTTT
cdr3_aa: CASSEHPNHTGADQPQHF

d_call: NA
j_call: TRBJ1-5
v_call: TRBV5-4
cdr3_nt: TGTGCCAGCAGCTTGGAAGGGAGGGGGAATCAGCCCCAGCATTTT
cdr3_aa: CASSLEGRGNQPQHF

d_call: NA
j_call: TRBJ1-2
v_call: TRBV6-1
cdr3_nt: TGTGCCAGCAGTGAATATGCGACTGCACATATTGGCTACACCTTC
cdr3_aa: CASSEYATAHIGYTF

d_call: NA
j_call: TRBJ2-6
v_call: TRBV7-6
cdr3_nt: TGTGCCAGCAGCTTAGTAGCGAGGGCCCACTCTGGGGCCAACGTCCTGACTTTC
cdr3_aa: CASSLVARAHSGANVLTF

d_call: NA
j_call: TRBJ1-1
v_call: TRBV6-5
cdr3_nt: TGTGCCAGCAGTTACGAGGGTCGGAACACTGAAGCTTTCTTT
cdr3_aa: CASSYEGRNTEAFF